The 18 T cell receptor beta chains below all came from one sample that was sequenced in a study of T cell repertoires in cytomegalovirus infection. These TCRs' antigens remain unknown. TCRdb itself ran the reads through MiXCR, one entry per CDR3 protein. The table lists about 900,000 distinct CDR3 sequences, around 30% of them singletons. Sequenced here: cultured CD8+ T cells from PBMCs, sampled from culture after CMV antigen stimulation. The receptors were gathered from a human donor in good health (CMV status not recorded). Some clones in this sample may be carry-over from other donors' samples.

The gene calls are TRBV7-9 and TRBJ1-4, with D possibly being TRBD1 (5 bases). The CDR3 is 16 amino acids. The V gene's germline CDR1 is SEHNR and CDR2 FQNEAQ (reference sequence). V lost 5 bases and J 5 bases, leaving 18 bases between the germline ends. CDR3 loop: CASSPARGAKNEKLFF. Written as DNA, the CDR3 is TGTGCCAGCAGCCCCGCCAGAGGGGCGAAAAATGAAAAACTGTTTTTT. Combining the CDR3 with reference TRBV7-9 and TRBJ1-4 gives the whole variable domain DTGVSQNPRHKITKRGQNVTFRCDPISEHNRLYWYRQTLGQGPEFLTYFQNEAQLEKSRLLSDRFSAERPKGSFSTLEIQRTEQGDSAMYLCASSPARGAKNEKLFFGSGTQLSVL.

This clonotype was seen a few times. The rearrangement links TRBV28 to TRBJ1-2; tentatively, D is TRBD1 (6 bases). Looked up from germline, CDR1 is MDHEN and CDR2 is SYDVKM. This CDR3 contains 20 residues. The V end was cut by 0 bases, the J end by 5 bases, with 28 bases between. The CDR3 here is CASSLWGADRVPQGGYGYTF. In nucleotides, the CDR3 is TGTGCCAGCAGTTTATGGGGGGCGGATCGGGTTCCTCAGGGCGGATATGGCTACACCTTC.

This clonotype has only a few counts. J is TRBJ2-3 and V is TRBV15, with a tentative D call TRBD1 (7 bases). V shed 1 base and J shed 2 bases, with 13 bases lying between them. Germline V lookup: CDR1 LNHNV, CDR2 YYDKDF (reference sequence). The CDR3 runs to 16 residues. The CDR3 reads CATSRGAGGITDTQYF. For the CDR3, the DNA is TGTGCCACCAGCAGAGGGGCAGGGGGGATCACAGATACGCAGTATTTT.

This clonotype was recorded at least ten times. This chain connects TRBV28 to TRBJ1-5; TRBD1 might be the D (5 bases). The CDR3 consists of 16 residues. Germline CDR1 MDHEN, CDR2 SYDVKM. The ends were cut back, 3 bases at V and 3 bases at J, with 15 bases in the middle. CDR3 protein: CASSFLPGRNNQPQHF. The CDR3 nucleotides are TGTGCCAGCAGTTTTTTACCGGGACGGAACAATCAGCCCCAGCATTTT.

Only a few counts were recorded for this clonotype. The gene calls are TRBV5-6 and TRBJ1-2; D not resolved. The germline V and J ends were trimmed by 4 bases and 3 bases, with 7 bases remaining between them. This CDR3 contains 12 residues. Looked up from germline, CDR1 is SGHDT and CDR2 is YYEEEE. The CDR3 region has the DNA TGTGCCAGCAGCGATGACGACTATGGCTACACCTTC. Translation: CASSDDDYGYTF.

The V gene is TRBV19, the J gene TRBJ1-2, with D unclear. V was clipped by 2 bases and J by 0 bases, with 13 bases between them. The CDR3 is 16 residues long. Germline V lookup: CDR1 LNHDA, CDR2 SQIVND (reference sequence). Here the CDR3 reads CASSIPLNPANYGYTF. In DNA form, the CDR3 reads TGTGCCAGTAGTATACCGCTAAACCCCGCTAACTATGGCTACACCTTC. Complete variable domain (other parts from reference TRBV19 and TRBJ1-2): DGGITQSPKYLFRKEGQNVTLSCEQNLNHDAMYWYRQDPGQGLRLIYYSQIVNDFQKGDIAEGYSVSREKKESFPLTVTSAQKNPTAFYLCASSIPLNPANYGYTFGSGTRLTVV.

There are a few counts of this clonotype. The CDR3 reads CAISERTSGGALSYEQYF. CDR3 nucleotide sequence: TGTGCCATCAGTGAGCGGACTAGCGGGGGGGCCCTTTCCTACGAGCAGTACTTC. V usage is TRBV10-3 and J usage is TRBJ2-7, with 15 positions matching TRBD2. CDR3 length equals 18 residues. Trimming removed 2 bases from V and 1 base from J; junction bases left unmatched: 6. Germline V gene lookup returns CDR1 ENHRY and CDR2 SYGVKD.

This clonotype has only a few counts. The genes are TRBV5-4 and TRBJ2-5; TRBD2 matches at 9 bases. Germline-derived CDR1 and CDR2 are SGHNT and YYREEE (reference sequence). The trim removed 4 bases at V and 4 bases at J, leaving 5 bases unmatched. This CDR3 spans 14 amino acids. CDR3 sequence reads: CASSGSGGRETQYF. The CDR3 DNA sequence: TGTGCCAGCAGCGGTAGCGGGGGACGAGAGACCCAGTACTTC.

This clonotype was observed at least ten times. V usage is TRBV6-4 and J usage is TRBJ2-3; 14 nucleotides align to TRBD2. The germline V gene encodes CDR1 MRHNA and CDR2 SNTAGT. V lost 4 bases, J lost 3 bases, and 3 bases stayed unmatched. CDR3 size: 16 residues. CDR3 sequence reads: CASSVTSGGATDTQYF. For the CDR3, the DNA is TGTGCCAGCAGTGTGACTAGCGGGGGGGCGACAGATACGCAGTATTTT.

This clonotype was seen at least ten times. The chain employs TRBV6-6 and TRBJ2-7; D is ambiguous. Germline V gene data show CDR1 as MNHNY and CDR2 as SVGAGI (reference sequence). The CDR3 has 12 amino acids. Trimming cost V 5 bases and J 5 bases, with 10 bases left between them. The CDR3 sequence is CASSLDVNEQYV. The CDR3 DNA reads as TGTGCCAGCAGTCTCGACGTAAACGAGCAGTACGTC.

The rearrangement uses TRBV27 and TRBJ1-6; tentatively, D is TRBD1 (5 bases). Germline CDR1 and CDR2: MNHEY and SMNVEV (reference sequence). The CDR3 spans 13 residues. V was trimmed by 5 bases and J by 10 bases, leaving 12 bases between them. The CDR3 bases are TGTGCCAGCAGTCCGGGACGAAGATCACCCCTCCACTTT. This codes for CASSPGRRSPLHF.

The table lists this clonotype with a few counts. The chain uses TRBV4-1 and TRBJ1-1, with 8 bases that match TRBD1. The CDR3 loop spans 15 amino acids. Looked up from germline, CDR1 is MGHRA and CDR2 is YSYEKL. The V segment lost 2 bases and the J segment 4 bases; nucleotides outside the gene matches: 6. The CDR3 loop is CASSQTSTGGTEAFF. The CDR3 nucleotides read TGCGCCAGCAGCCAAACCTCAACAGGGGGCACTGAAGCTTTCTTT.

The chain has TRBV2 and TRBJ2-1; 9 nucleotides match TRBD2. Germline V lookup: CDR1 SNHLY, CDR2 FYNNEI. Trimming took 0 bases from V and 5 from J; bases not matched to a gene: 5. The CDR3 length is 16 residues. The chain's CDR3 is CASSEALLAGNNEQFF. As DNA, the CDR3 is TGTGCCAGCAGTGAAGCGCTTCTAGCGGGAAACAATGAGCAGTTCTTC.

This clonotype was recorded a few times. This chain uses TRBV6-1 with TRBJ2-3; 13 bases agree with TRBD2. The CDR3 extends over 16 amino acids. The germline CDR1 and CDR2 sequences are MNHNS and SASEGT. J gave up 2 bases and V 6 bases, and 5 bases lay outside the gene matches. The CDR3 spells CASSYTSGGATDTQYF. The CDR3 bases are TGTGCCAGCAGCTATACTAGCGGGGGGGCCACAGATACGCAGTATTTT.

The V gene is TRBV15, the J gene TRBJ1-3; D not resolved. CDR3 length equals 16 residues. Looked up from germline, CDR1 is LNHNV and CDR2 is YYDKDF (reference sequence). Trimming took 1 base from V and 0 from J, leaving 10 bases between them. As DNA, the CDR3 is TGTGCCACCAGCAGAGTATGGGAGAGCTCTGGAAACACCATATATTTT. As protein: CATSRVWESSGNTIYF.

The gene calls are TRBV10-3 and TRBJ2-2; D remains unclear. The V end lost 7 bases, the J end lost 1 base, and 16 bases lay between the germline ends. The CDR3 totals 16 residues. CDR1 is ENHRY and CDR2 is SYGVKD in the germline V gene. The CDR3 DNA follows: TGTGCCATCACCAGCCTGGACCTTCTGAACACCGGGGAGCTGTTTTTT. Its translation: CAITSLDLLNTGELFF.

This chain links TRBV20-1 with TRBJ2-7; D could derive from TRBD1 or TRBD2 (5 bases each). Germline lookup yields CDR1 DFQATT and CDR2 SNEGSKA (reference sequence). With 3 bases removed from V and 4 bases from J, the gap between germline ends came to 16 bases. This CDR3 contains 14 residues. The CDR3: CSASLGREFYEQYV. In nucleotides, the CDR3 is TGCAGTGCTAGCCTCGGCAGGGAGTTTTACGAGCAGTACGTC.

The chain uses TRBV25-1 and TRBJ2-2; 7 bases map to TRBD2. This CDR3 region has 16 residues. CDR1 is MGHDK and CDR2 is SYGVNS in the germline V gene. After removal of 4 bases from V and 4 bases from J, the junction contained 9 bases not matched to a gene. The CDR3, as DNA: TGTGCCAGCAGTGGCCCCAACGGACTAGTCACCGGGGAGCTGTTTTTT. Protein: CASSGPNGLVTGELFF.